The rows below give T cell receptor beta chains drawn from one sample of a study of graft-versus-host responses after intestinal transplantation. Sequenced by immunoSEQ multiplex PCR; TCRdb stores in-frame clones only, minus some. Of more than 80,000 clones listed, about 87% are singletons. Antigens for these TCRs are unknown. Sequencing was performed on unstimulated CD4+ T cells sorted from spleen or lymph node cells, taken before transplant. Source of these receptors: a human donor who was the organ donor for an intestinal transplant. CDR3s include the opening cysteine and the closing phenylalanine or tryptophan. D genes are given only for firm matches. Clone size is stated in some rows and not others, as once, few, many or a class when expanded.

j_call v_call d_call clone_size cdr3_nt cdr3_aa
TRBJ2-7 TRBV5-1 - - TGCGCCAGCAGCCCCACCACTAGTCCCGAGCAGTACTTC CASSPTTSPEQYF
TRBJ1-2 TRBV28 TRBD1 - TGTGCCAGCAGTTCCAGGGGGAAAGCTGGCTACACCTTC CASSSRGKAGYTF
TRBJ2-7 TRBV7-6 TRBD2 - TGTGCCAGCAGCCCAACTAGCGGGGACTACGAGCAGTACTTC CASSPTSGDYEQYF
TRBJ2-4 TRBV5-5 - - TGTGCCAGCAGCTTGCAAGGGGCGGCGAACATTCAGTACTTC CASSLQGAANIQYF
TRBJ2-3 TRBV18 - - TGTGCCAGCTCACCACCGGAGCTAGCGGATACGCAGTATTTT CASSPPELADTQYF
TRBJ2-5 TRBV21-1 - - TGTGCCAGCAGCCATGGTAAGGACAGGGAAGAGACCCAGTACTTC CASSHGKDREETQYF
TRBJ2-7 TRBV4-1 TRBD2 once TGCGCCAGCAGCCAGCGCCCCACTAGCGGGCGTATCTACGAGCAGTACTTC CASSQRPTSGRIYEQYF
TRBJ2-2 TRBV5-1 TRBD1 - TGCGCCAGCAGCTTGGAGGGACAGGGTTTCACCGGGGAGCTGTTTTTT CASSLEGQGFTGELFF
TRBJ2-6 TRBV5-1 TRBD1 once TGCGCCAGCAGCCCCTACAGGGGGCGAACTATCTCTGGGGCCAACGTCCTGACTTTC CASSPYRGRTISGANVLTF
TRBJ2-6 TRBV4-2 TRBD2 - TGTGCCAGCAGCCAAGCCGCCGGGGGGGCCTCTGGGGCCAACGTCCTGACTTTC CASSQAAGGASGANVLTF
TRBJ2-3 TRBV5-1 - - TGCGCCAGCAGCTTGGCCGACGGGGCAGATACGCAGTATTTT CASSLADGADTQYF
TRBJ2-5 TRBV19 - - TGTGCCAGTAGTATTCCGCCAGGGCAAGAGACCCAGTACTTC CASSIPPGQETQYF
TRBJ2-5 TRBV18 TRBD1 - TGTGCCAGCTCACCCGACAGGGGGGGCCTGGGGACCCAGTACTTC CASSPDRGGLGTQYF
TRBJ2-3 TRBV7-2 - - TGTGCCAGCAGCCCCGGCGGAGGGGGGGGCCTAGTCGCAGATACGCAGTATTTT CASSPGGGGGLVADTQYF
TRBJ1-5 TRBV2 - - TGTGCCAGCATGCGGGGCAGGGATAATAAGAATCAGCCCCAGCATTTT CASMRGRDNKNQPQHF
TRBJ2-7 TRBV18 - - TGTGCCAGCTCGCCTCGTTTGGAGGGCGAGCAGTACTTC CASSPRLEGEQYF